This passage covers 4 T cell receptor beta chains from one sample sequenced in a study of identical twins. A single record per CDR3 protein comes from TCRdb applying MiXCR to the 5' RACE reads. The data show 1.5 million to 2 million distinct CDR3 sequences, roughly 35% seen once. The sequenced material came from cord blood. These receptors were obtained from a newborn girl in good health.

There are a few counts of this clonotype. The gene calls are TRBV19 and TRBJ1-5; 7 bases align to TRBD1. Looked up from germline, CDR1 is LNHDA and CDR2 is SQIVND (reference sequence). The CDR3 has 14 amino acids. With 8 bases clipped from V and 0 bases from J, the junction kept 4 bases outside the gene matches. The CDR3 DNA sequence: TGTGCCAGTGGGACAGTAAATAGCAATCAGCCCCAGCATTTT. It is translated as CASGTVNSNQPQHF.

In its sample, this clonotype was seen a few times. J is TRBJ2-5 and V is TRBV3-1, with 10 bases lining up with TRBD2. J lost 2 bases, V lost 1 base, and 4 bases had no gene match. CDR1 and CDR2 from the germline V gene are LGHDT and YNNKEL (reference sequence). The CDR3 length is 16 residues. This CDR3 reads CASSQGSGGFQETQYF. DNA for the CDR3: TGTGCCAGCAGCCAAGGTAGCGGGGGGTTTCAAGAGACCCAGTACTTC.

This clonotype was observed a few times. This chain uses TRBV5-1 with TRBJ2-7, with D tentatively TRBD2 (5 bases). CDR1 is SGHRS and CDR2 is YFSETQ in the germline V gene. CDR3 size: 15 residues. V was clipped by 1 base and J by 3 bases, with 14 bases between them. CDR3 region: CASSLRAGEGYEQYF. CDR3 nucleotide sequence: TGCGCCAGCAGCTTGAGAGCCGGGGAAGGCTACGAGCAGTACTTC.

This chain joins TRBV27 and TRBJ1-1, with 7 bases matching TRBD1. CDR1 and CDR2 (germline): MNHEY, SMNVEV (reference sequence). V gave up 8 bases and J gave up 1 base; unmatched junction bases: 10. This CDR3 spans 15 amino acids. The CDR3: CASGPRDSPNTEAFF. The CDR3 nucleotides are TGTGCCAGCGGCCCGCGGGACAGCCCGAACACTGAAGCTTTCTTT.